The T cell receptor (beta chain) described here comes from a study of tumor-infiltrating lymphocytes in primary liver carcinoma. Unsorted whole blood served as the source of blood RNA, and germline DNA was extracted as well. Trimming left V 6 bases short and J 7 bases short, with 12 bases between. The CDR3 covers 12 residues. This clonotype was seen once. It may be a read error: a sequence one base away is much more abundant. The investigators made TCR beta cDNA from 500 ng total RNA, using a constant-region primer. Libraries covering TCR beta were generated through three nested multiplex PCR rounds (using a slightly modified ARM-PCR). Forward primers for TRBV1-TRBV30 and a C-beta reverse primer served the first two PCR rounds, at 10 cycles each. TCRdb reprocessed the multiplex PCR reads with MiXCR, giving one entry per CDR3 protein. Of 250,000 to 400,000 distinct CDR3 sequences listed, more than 55% are singletons.

This sequence originates from a middle-aged man with primary liver carcinoma and hepatitis B virus infection. Sequencing was carried out using peripheral blood. The chain couples TRBV12-3 or TRBV12-4 to TRBJ1-2, with D uncertain. In DNA form, the CDR3 reads TGTGCCAGCAGCCCCCGAAGGACTGGCTACACCTTC. This codes for CASSPRRTGYTF.